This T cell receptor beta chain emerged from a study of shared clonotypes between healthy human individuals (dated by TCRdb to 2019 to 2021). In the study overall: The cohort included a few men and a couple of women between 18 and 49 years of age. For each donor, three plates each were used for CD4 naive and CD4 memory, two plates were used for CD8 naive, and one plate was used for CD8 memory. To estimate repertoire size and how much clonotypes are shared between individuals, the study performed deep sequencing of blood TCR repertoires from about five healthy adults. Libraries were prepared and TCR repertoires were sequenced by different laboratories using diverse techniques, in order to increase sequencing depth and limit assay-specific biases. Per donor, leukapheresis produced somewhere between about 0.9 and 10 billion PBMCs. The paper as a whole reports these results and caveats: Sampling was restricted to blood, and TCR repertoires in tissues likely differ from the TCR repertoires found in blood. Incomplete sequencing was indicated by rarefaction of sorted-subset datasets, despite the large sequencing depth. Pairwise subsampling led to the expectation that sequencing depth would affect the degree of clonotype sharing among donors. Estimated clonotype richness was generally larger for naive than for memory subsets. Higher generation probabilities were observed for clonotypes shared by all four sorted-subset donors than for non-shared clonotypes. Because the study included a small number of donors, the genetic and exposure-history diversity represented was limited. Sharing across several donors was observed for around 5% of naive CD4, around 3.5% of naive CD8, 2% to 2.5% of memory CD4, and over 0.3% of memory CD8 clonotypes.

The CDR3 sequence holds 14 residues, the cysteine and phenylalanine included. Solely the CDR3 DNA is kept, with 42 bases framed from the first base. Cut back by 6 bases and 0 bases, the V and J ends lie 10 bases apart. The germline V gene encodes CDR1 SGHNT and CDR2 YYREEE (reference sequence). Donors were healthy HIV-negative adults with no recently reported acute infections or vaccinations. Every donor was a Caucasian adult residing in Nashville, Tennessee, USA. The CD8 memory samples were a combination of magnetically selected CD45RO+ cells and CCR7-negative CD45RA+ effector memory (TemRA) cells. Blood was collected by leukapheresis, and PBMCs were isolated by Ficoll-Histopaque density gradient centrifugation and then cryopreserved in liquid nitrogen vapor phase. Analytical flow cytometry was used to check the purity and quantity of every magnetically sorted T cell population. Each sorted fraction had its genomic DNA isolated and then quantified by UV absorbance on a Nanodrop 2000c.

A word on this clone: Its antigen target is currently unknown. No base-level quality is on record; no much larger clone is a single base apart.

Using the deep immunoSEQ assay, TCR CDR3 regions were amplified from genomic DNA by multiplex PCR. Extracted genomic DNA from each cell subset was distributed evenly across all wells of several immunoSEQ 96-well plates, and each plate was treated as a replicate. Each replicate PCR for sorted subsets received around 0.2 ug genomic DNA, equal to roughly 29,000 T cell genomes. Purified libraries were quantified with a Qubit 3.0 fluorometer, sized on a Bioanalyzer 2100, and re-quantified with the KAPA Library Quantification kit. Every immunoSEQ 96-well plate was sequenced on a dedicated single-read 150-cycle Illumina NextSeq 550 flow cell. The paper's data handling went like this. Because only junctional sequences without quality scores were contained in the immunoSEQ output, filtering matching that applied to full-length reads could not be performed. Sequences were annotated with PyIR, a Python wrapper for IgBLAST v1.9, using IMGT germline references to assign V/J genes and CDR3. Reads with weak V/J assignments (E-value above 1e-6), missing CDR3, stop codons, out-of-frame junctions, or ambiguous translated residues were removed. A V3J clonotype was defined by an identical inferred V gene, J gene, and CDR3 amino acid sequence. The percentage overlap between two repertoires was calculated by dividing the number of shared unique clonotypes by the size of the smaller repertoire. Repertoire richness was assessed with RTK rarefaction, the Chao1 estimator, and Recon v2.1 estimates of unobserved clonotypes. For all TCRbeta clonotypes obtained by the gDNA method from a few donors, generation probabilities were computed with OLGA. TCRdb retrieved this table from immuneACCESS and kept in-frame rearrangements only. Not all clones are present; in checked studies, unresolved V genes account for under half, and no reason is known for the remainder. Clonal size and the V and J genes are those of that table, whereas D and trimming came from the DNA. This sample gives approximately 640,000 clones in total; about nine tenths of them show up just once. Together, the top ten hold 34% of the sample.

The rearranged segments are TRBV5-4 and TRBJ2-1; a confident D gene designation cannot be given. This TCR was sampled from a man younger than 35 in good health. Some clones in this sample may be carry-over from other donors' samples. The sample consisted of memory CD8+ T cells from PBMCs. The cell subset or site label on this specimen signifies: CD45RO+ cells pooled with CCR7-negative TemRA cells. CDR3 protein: CASTVESSYNEQFF. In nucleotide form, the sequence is TGTGCCAGCACCGTAGAGAGCTCCTACAATGAGCAGTTCTTC.